The 27 T cell receptor beta chains presented below share a single source sample, sequenced in a study of T cell repertoires in cytomegalovirus infection. Their specific antigens are unknown. TCRdb re-derived calls from the reads in MiXCR, one entry per CDR3 protein. The table has more than 300,000 distinct CDR3 sequences, roughly 34% seen once. The material sequenced was cultured PBMCs, taken from culture after CMV antigen stimulation. These receptors originate from a human donor in good health (CMV status not recorded). Some clones in this sample may be carry-over from other donors' samples.

The chain employs TRBV15 and TRBJ1-4; D gene uncertain. This CDR3 spans 16 amino acids. Between the trimmed V and J ends, which lost 0 bases and 0 bases, there was a span of 8 bases. CDR1 is LNHNV and CDR2 is YYDKDF in the germline V gene (reference sequence). CDR3 region: CATSREVAATNEKLFF. The CDR3 region has the DNA TGTGCCACCAGCAGAGAGGTGGCAGCAACTAATGAAAAACTGTTTTTT.

This clonotype was observed a handful of times. J is TRBJ2-7 and V is TRBV20-1; 11 nucleotides align to TRBD2. With V trimmed by 6 bases and J by 4 bases, 8 bases remained unmatched. CDR3 length: 14 residues. Germline V gives CDR1 DFQATT, CDR2 SNEGSKA (reference sequence). CDR3: CSARGSSGRYEQYF. The CDR3 DNA sequence: TGCAGTGCGCGAGGCTCTAGCGGGAGGTACGAGCAGTACTTC.

J is TRBJ1-5 and V is TRBV6-6, with a possible D match to TRBD1 (5 bases). V lost 2 bases and J 6 bases, leaving 14 bases between the germline ends. CDR3 length: 15 residues. Germline V lookup: CDR1 MNHNY, CDR2 SVGAGI (reference sequence). Here the CDR3 reads CASSYHRGVVQPQHF. The DNA for the CDR3 is TGTGCCAGCAGTTACCACCGGGGGGTAGTTCAGCCCCAGCATTTT.

This rearrangement joins TRBV28 to TRBJ1-3; unclear D gene. CDR3 length: 14 residues. Germline V gene lookup returns CDR1 MDHEN and CDR2 SYDVKM. V was pared by 6 bases and J by 0 bases, with 9 bases between. The CDR3: CASSSQSSGNTIYF. CDR3 nucleotide sequence: TGTGCCAGCAGCTCTCAGAGCTCTGGAAACACCATATATTTT.

This clonotype was observed many times. Written as DNA, the CDR3 is TGCGCCAGCAGCCCGGGACTAGCGGAGACCTACGAGCAGTACTTC. Its translation: CASSPGLAETYEQYF. The V gene is TRBV4-1, the J gene TRBJ2-7; 11 bases match TRBD2. The V gene end was trimmed by 4 bases and the J gene end by 2 bases; junction bases not matched to a gene: 4. Germline V gene data show CDR1 as MGHRA and CDR2 as YSYEKL. CDR3 length equals 15 residues.

This clonotype was observed a handful of times. The rearrangement joins TRBV27 to TRBJ1-2; 9 bases are shared with TRBD1. The germline gives CDR1 MNHEY, CDR2 SMNVEV (reference sequence). The CDR3 is 14 residues long. J lost 7 bases, V lost 1 base, and 4 bases had no gene match. The DNA for the CDR3 is TGTGCCAGCAGTTTATACAGGGGGCGAGGTGGCTACACCTTC. Its translation is CASSLYRGRGGYTF.

The chain has TRBV10-3 and TRBJ2-1, with 9 positions matching TRBD1. V was clipped by 6 bases and J by 5 bases; unmatched bases: 8. The germline V gene has CDR1 ENHRY and CDR2 SYGVKD. The CDR3 is 15 amino acids. This chain's CDR3 is CAIRRTGQGNNEQFF. CDR3 nucleotide sequence: TGTGCCATCAGGAGGACGGGACAGGGCAACAATGAGCAGTTCTTC.

The rearrangement links TRBV7-8 to TRBJ2-1; 14 bases map to TRBD2. The trim removed 4 bases at V and 7 bases at J, leaving 6 bases unmatched. The germline V gene encodes CDR1 SGHVS and CDR2 FQNEAQ. The CDR3 extends over 16 amino acids. The CDR3, as DNA: TGTGCCAGCAGCTCGGGACTAGCGGGAGTTAAAAATGAGCAGTTCTTC. Its translation is CASSSGLAGVKNEQFF.

The chain is built from TRBV7-2 and TRBJ2-7, with D perhaps given as TRBD1 or TRBD2 (5 bases each). Looked up from germline, CDR1 is SGHTA and CDR2 is FQGNSA. This CDR3 region has 13 residues. Trimming removed 5 bases at V and 2 bases at J, with 10 bases between. The CDR3 is CASSAGTTYEQYF. CDR3 nucleotides: TGTGCCAGCAGCGCCGGGACGACCTACGAGCAGTACTTC.

The chain carries TRBV12-3 or TRBV12-4 and TRBJ2-7; TRBD1 matches 9 bases. J was trimmed by 2 bases and V by 7 bases; bases with no gene match: 12. The CDR3 contains 16 residues. The CDR3 nucleotides are TGTGCCAGCACCCCGGGACAGGGAAAGCAGCCCTACGAGCAGTACTTC. This gives the protein CASTPGQGKQPYEQYF.

The rearrangement links TRBV12-3 or TRBV12-4 to TRBJ2-5; the D gene is possibly TRBD2 (6 bases). V dropped 5 bases and J dropped 3 bases, with 16 bases sitting between them. The CDR3 has 15 residues. CDR3 coding DNA: TGTGCCAGCAGTCCCACCAATCTAGCGAAAGAGACCCAGTACTTC. Its protein is CASSPTNLAKETQYF.

This clonotype was observed at least ten times. The CDR3 DNA reads as TGTGCCAGCAGCTTAGGTGGACTAGCGGCTTCGGATGAGCAGTTCTTC. Its protein is CASSLGGLAASDEQFF. V is TRBV7-4 and J is TRBJ2-1; TRBD2 aligns across 10 bases. Germline values: CDR1 SGHVT, CDR2 SQSDAQ. The CDR3 sequence is 16 residues long. Unmatched junction bases numbered 8, after V lost 1 base and J lost 8 bases.

As DNA, the CDR3 is TGTGCCAGCAGCTTTGGGACTAGCGGGGAAGATACGCAGTATTTT. It encodes CASSFGTSGEDTQYF. The chain has TRBV7-3 and TRBJ2-3, with 13 bases lining up with TRBD2. Germline V gene sequence: CDR1 SGHTA, CDR2 FQGTGA. After removal of 3 bases from V and 5 bases from J, the junction contained 2 bases not matched to a gene. The CDR3 length is 15 residues.

The chain is built from TRBV6-1 and TRBJ2-1, with D possibly TRBD1 on 5 matching bases. Trimming stripped 2 bases from V and 10 bases from J, with 9 bases between. CDR1 and CDR2 from the germline V gene are MNHNS and SASEGT. This CDR3 has 12 amino acids. CDR3 protein: CASSEQGREQFF. The CDR3 DNA reads as TGTGCCAGCAGTGAACAGGGTCGAGAGCAGTTCTTC.

The chain links TRBV7-2 to TRBJ2-3; D ambiguous. Trimming removed 5 bases from V and 4 bases from J, with 7 bases in between. The CDR3 runs to 12 residues. Per the germline V gene, CDR1 is SGHTA and CDR2 is FQGNSA. As DNA, the CDR3 is TGTGCCAGCAGCCCCCCCCCAGATACGCAGTATTTT. It translates to CASSPPPDTQYF.

The sample holds a few counts of this clonotype. The DNA for the CDR3 is TGTGCCAGCAATCCATCTCTGAGCTCTGGAAACACCATATATTTT. As protein: CASNPSLSSGNTIYF. This sequence joins TRBV6-1 and TRBJ1-3; no definite D call. There are 15 residues in the CDR3. Germline-derived CDR1 and CDR2 are MNHNS and SASEGT. V gave up 7 bases and J gave up 0 bases, with 13 bases separating them.

This clonotype appeared a few times. The V call is TRBV2, the J call TRBJ1-5; 8 positions agree with TRBD1. V gave up 6 bases and J gave up 4 bases; unmatched junction bases: 8. Germline lookup yields CDR1 SNHLY and CDR2 FYNNEI. The CDR3 is 15 amino acids. CDR3 nucleotides: TGTGCCAGCAGACGCGGACAGGGACCGAATCAGCCCCAGCATTTT. Translating it yields CASRRGQGPNQPQHF. The full variable domain, in which reference TRBV2 and TRBJ1-5 provide the parts outside the CDR3, is EPEVTQTPSHQVTQMGQEVILRCVPISNHLYFYWYRQILGQKVEFLVSFYNNEISEKSEIFDDQFSVERPDGSNFTLKIRSTKLEDSAMYFCASRRGQGPNQPQHFGDGTRLSIL.

The J gene is TRBJ2-5, the V gene TRBV28, with D tentatively TRBD1 (6 bases). Trimming took 3 bases from V and 5 from J, leaving 19 bases between them. The CDR3 runs to 16 residues. The germline CDR1 and CDR2 sequences are MDHEN and SYDVKM. In DNA form, the CDR3 reads TGTGCCAGCAGTTTCGGGACAATAGGGGCGTGGGAGACCCAGTACTTC. Amino acid sequence: CASSFGTIGAWETQYF. Full variable domain (outside the CDR3, taken from reference TRBV28 and TRBJ2-5): DVKVTQSSRYLVKRTGEKVFLECVQDMDHENMFWYRQDPGLGLRLIYFSYDVKMKEKGDIPEGYSVSREKKERFSLILESASTNQTSMYLCASSFGTIGAWETQYFGPGTRLLVL.

The V call is TRBV5-5, the J call TRBJ2-5; TRBD2 matches at 8 bases. From germline, CDR1 is SGHKS and CDR2 YYEKEE (reference sequence). V trimming: 0 bases; J trimming: 2 bases; junction bases outside the gene matches: 3. The CDR3 contains 15 residues. CDR3 protein: CASSLVASGQETQYF. The CDR3 bases are TGTGCCAGCAGCTTGGTGGCTAGCGGGCAAGAGACCCAGTACTTC.

This clonotype came up a few times. The genes are TRBV12-3 or TRBV12-4 and TRBJ2-1; D perhaps matches TRBD2 (6 bases). The ends were cut back, 0 bases at V and 8 bases at J, with 14 bases in the middle. The CDR3 extends over 15 amino acids. In nucleotides, the CDR3 is TGTGCCAGCAGTTTAGCGGGGCGGGACGTCGATGAGCAGTTCTTC. It yields the protein CASSLAGRDVDEQFF.

This chain joins TRBV6-2 or TRBV6-3 and TRBJ2-7; 9 bases fit TRBD2. V gave up 0 bases and J gave up 5 bases; unmatched junction bases: 2. CDR1 MNHEY and CDR2 SVGEGT come from the germline V gene. CDR3 size: 14 residues. Written as DNA, the CDR3 is TGTGCCAGCAGTTACTCCGGACTAGCGAACGAGCAGTACTTC. Translation: CASSYSGLANEQYF.

The J gene is TRBJ2-5, the V gene TRBV6-8; D possibly corresponds to TRBD1 (5 bases). CDR1 and CDR2 from the germline V gene are MNHGY and SAAAGT. Trimming took 2 bases from V and 1 from J, leaving 14 bases between them. This CDR3 contains 16 residues. This CDR3 is CASSYTQGFTQETQYF. The CDR3 DNA follows: TGTGCCAGCAGTTACACCCAGGGATTTACCCAAGAGACCCAGTACTTC.

This clonotype turned up a few times. The rearrangement joins TRBV4-2 to TRBJ2-1, with TRBD2 as a possible D gene (5 bases). Germline CDR1 and CDR2: LGHNA and YNFKEQ. Trimming left V 1 base short and J 5 bases short, with 15 bases between. The CDR3 length is 16 residues. The CDR3 sequence: CASSQGERRSNNEQFF. The CDR3 DNA sequence: TGTGCCAGCAGCCAAGGGGAGCGACGTTCAAACAATGAGCAGTTCTTC.

This sequence joins TRBV29-1 and TRBJ2-5; 13 nucleotides align to TRBD2. From germline, CDR1 is SQVTM and CDR2 ANQGSEA. CDR3 size: 13 residues. V lost 5 bases and J lost 4; bases outside the gene matches: 1. CDR3 nucleotide sequence: TGCAGCGTTCGACTAGCGGGAGGAGAGACCCAGTACTTC. Translated: CSVRLAGGETQYF. The full variable domain, its missing parts supplied by reference TRBV29-1 and TRBJ2-5, is SAVISQKPSRDICQRGTSLTIQCQVDSQVTMMFWYRQQPGQSLTLIATANQGSEATYESGFVIDKFPISRPNLTFSTLTVSNMSPEDSSIYLCSVRLAGGETQYFGPGTRLLVL.

The chain uses TRBV4-3 and TRBJ2-7; D is unresolved. From germline, CDR1 is LGHNA and CDR2 YSLEER. The length of the CDR3 is 14 residues. V lost 0 bases and J lost 3, with 9 bases in between. CDR3 residues: CASSQDRLVYEQYF. The CDR3 nucleotides read TGCGCCAGCAGCCAAGACAGGTTGGTCTACGAGCAGTACTTC.

This clonotype showed up just a few times. The chain is built from TRBV7-9 and TRBJ1-2; D ambiguous. Germline V gene data show CDR1 as SEHNR and CDR2 as FQNEAQ (reference sequence). Trimming stripped 2 bases from V and 2 bases from J, with 15 bases between. This CDR3 region has 16 residues. DNA for the CDR3: TGTGCCAGCAGCTTAAACCTTCTGACGTCGAACTATGGCTACACCTTC. Amino acid sequence: CASSLNLLTSNYGYTF.

This clonotype was recorded a few times. The V call is TRBV3-1, the J call TRBJ1-6; the D gene is possibly TRBD1 (5 bases). CDR1 is LGHDT and CDR2 is YNNKEL in the germline V gene (reference sequence). The CDR3 totals 16 residues. Trimming shortened V by 2 bases and J by 5 bases, and 13 bases separated the two germline ends. The CDR3 protein is CASSQRQGSDNSPLHF. The CDR3 DNA sequence: TGTGCCAGCAGCCAACGGCAGGGCTCGGATAATTCACCCCTCCACTTT.